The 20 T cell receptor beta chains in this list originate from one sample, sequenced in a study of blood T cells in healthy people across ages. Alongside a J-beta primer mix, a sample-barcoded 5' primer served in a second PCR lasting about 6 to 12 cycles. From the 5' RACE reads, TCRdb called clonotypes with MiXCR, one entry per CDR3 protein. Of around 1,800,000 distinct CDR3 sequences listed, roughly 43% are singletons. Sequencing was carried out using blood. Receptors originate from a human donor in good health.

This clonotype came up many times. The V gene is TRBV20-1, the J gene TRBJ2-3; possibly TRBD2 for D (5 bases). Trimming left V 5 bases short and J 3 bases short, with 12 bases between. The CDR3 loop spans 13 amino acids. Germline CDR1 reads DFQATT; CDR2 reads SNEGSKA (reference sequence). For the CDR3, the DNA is TGCAGTGCTCCCCCGTCGGGAACAGATACGCAGTATTTT. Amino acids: CSAPPSGTDTQYF.

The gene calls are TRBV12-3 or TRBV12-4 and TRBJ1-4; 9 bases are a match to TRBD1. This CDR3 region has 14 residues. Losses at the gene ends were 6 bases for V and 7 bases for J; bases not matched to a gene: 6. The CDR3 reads CASSNTGGTEKLFF. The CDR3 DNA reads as TGTGCCAGCAGCAATACAGGGGGCACTGAAAAACTGTTTTTT.

CDR3 sequence: CTSSLASPTTYNEQFF. The CDR3 DNA reads as TGTACCAGCAGCTTAGCCTCACCCACGACCTACAATGAGCAGTTCTTC. The J gene is TRBJ2-1, the V gene TRBV7-2; D is ambiguous. CDR1 is SGHTA, CDR2 FQGNSA, per germline. The ends were cut back, 0 bases at V and 2 bases at J, with 11 bases in the middle. The CDR3 is 16 amino acids.

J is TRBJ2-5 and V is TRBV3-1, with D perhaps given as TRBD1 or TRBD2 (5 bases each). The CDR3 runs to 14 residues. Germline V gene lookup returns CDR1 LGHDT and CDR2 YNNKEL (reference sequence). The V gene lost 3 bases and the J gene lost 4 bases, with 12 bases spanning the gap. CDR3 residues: CASSHSGPGETQYF. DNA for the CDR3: TGTGCCAGCAGCCATTCGGGACCGGGAGAGACCCAGTACTTC.

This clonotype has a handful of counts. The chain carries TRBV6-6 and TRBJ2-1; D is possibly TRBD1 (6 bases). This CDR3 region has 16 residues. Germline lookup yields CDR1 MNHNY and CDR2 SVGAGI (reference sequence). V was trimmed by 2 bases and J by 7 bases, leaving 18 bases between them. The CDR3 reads CASSYAQSQRGNEQFF. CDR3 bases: TGTGCCAGCAGTTACGCGCAGTCTCAAAGGGGGAATGAGCAGTTCTTC.

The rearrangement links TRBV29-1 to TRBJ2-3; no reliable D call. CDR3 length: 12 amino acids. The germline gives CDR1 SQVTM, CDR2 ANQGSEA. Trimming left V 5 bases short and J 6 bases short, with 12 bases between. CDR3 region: CSVKKGLDTQYF. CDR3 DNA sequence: TGCAGCGTTAAAAAGGGCCTTGATACGCAGTATTTT.

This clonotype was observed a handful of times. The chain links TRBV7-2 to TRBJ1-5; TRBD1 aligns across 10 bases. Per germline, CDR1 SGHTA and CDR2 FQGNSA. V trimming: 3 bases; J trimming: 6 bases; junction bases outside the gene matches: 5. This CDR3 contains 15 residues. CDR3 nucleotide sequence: TGTGCCAGCAGCTTCGACAGGGGGCGCGGTCAGCCCCAGCATTTT. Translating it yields CASSFDRGRGQPQHF.

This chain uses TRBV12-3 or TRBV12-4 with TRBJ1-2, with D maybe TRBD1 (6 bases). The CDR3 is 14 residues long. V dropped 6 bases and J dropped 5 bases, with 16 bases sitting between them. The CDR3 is CASSQGRGEYGYTF. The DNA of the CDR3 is TGTGCCAGCAGCCAGGGGCGGGGGGAGTATGGCTACACCTTC.

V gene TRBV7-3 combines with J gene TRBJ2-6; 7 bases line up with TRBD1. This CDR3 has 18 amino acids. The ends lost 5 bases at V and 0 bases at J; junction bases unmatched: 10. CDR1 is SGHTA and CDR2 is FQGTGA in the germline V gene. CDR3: CASSLTGTVSSGANVLTF. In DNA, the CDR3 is TGTGCCAGCAGCCTCACCGGGACAGTAAGCTCTGGGGCCAACGTCCTGACTTTC.

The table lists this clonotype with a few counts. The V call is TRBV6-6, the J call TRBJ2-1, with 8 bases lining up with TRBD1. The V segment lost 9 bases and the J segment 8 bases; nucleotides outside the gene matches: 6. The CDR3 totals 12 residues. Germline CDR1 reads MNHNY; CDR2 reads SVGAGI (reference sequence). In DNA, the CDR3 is TGTGCCAGTGACAGGGGTTTCGATGAGCAGTTCTTC. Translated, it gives CASDRGFDEQFF.

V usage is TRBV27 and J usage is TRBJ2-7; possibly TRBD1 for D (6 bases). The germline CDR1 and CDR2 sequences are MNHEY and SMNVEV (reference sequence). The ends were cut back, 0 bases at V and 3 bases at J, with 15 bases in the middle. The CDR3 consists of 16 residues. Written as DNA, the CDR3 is TGTGCCAGCAGTTTATCGAACAGGGTGTTCCTCTACGAGCAGTACTTC. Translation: CASSLSNRVFLYEQYF.

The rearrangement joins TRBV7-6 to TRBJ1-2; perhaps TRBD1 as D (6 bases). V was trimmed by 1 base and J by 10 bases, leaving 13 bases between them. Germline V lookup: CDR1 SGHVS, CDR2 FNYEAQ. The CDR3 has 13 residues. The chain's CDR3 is CASSLGAGVDYTF. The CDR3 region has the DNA TGTGCCAGCAGCTTAGGGGCAGGGGTCGACTACACCTTC.

The CDR3 DNA reads as TGTGCCAGCAGCTTGGTACAAGAGCACTACGAGCAGTACTTC. Translated: CASSLVQEHYEQYF. V and J are TRBV5-6 and TRBJ2-4; D remains unclear. Near its end, the DNA agrees better with TRBJ2-7, so the J call may be wrong. Looked up from germline, CDR1 is SGHDT and CDR2 is YYEEEE. The CDR3 spans 14 residues.

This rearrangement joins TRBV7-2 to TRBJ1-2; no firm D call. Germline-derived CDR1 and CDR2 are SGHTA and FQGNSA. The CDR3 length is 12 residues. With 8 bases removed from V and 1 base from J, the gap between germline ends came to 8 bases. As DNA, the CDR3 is TGTGCCAGCGGCTCTTATAACTATGGCTACACCTTC. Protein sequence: CASGSYNYGYTF.

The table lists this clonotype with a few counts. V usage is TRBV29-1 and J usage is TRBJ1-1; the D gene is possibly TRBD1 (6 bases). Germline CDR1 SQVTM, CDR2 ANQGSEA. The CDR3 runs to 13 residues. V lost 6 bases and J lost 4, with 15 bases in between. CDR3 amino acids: CSVVQGWRTEAFF. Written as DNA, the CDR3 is TGCAGCGTAGTACAGGGCTGGCGCACTGAAGCTTTCTTT. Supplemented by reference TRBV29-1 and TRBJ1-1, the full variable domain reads SAVISQKPSRDICQRGTSLTIQCQVDSQVTMMFWYRQQPGQSLTLIATANQGSEATYESGFVIDKFPISRPNLTFSTLTVSNMSPEDSSIYLCSVVQGWRTEAFFGQGTRLTVV.

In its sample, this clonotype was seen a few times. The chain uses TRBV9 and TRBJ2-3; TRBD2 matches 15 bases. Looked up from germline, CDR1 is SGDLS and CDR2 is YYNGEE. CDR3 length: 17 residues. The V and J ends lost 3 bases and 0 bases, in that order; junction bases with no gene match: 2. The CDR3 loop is CASSGGLAGGSTDTQYF. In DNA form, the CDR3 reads TGTGCCAGCAGCGGAGGACTAGCGGGGGGGAGCACAGATACGCAGTATTTT.

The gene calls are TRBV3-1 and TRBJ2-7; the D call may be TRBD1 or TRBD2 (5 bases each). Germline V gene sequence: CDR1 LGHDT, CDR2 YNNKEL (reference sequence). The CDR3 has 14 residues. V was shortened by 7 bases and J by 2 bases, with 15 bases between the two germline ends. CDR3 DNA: TGTGCCAGCACCAGCCGGGACGCAACCTACGAGCAGTACTTC. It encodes CASTSRDATYEQYF.

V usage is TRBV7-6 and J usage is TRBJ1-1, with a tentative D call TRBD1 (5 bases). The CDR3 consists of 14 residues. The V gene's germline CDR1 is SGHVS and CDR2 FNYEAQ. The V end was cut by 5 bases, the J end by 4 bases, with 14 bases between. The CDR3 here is CASSMPRRGTEAFF. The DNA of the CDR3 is TGTGCCAGCAGCATGCCCAGAAGGGGCACTGAAGCTTTCTTT.

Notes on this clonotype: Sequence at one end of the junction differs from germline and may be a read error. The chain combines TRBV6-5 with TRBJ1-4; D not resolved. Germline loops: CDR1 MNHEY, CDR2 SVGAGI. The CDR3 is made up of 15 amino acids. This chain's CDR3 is CASSYLGATNEKRYF. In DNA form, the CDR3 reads TGTGCCAGCAGTTACTTAGGCGCAACTAATGAAAAACGGTATTTT.

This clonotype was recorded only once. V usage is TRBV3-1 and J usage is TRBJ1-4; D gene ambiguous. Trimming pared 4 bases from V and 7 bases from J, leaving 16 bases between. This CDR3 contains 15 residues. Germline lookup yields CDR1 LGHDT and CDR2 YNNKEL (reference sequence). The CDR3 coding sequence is TGTGCCAGCAGCCGAATGGCAACGGGGAGTGAAAAACTGTTTTTT. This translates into CASSRMATGSEKLFF.